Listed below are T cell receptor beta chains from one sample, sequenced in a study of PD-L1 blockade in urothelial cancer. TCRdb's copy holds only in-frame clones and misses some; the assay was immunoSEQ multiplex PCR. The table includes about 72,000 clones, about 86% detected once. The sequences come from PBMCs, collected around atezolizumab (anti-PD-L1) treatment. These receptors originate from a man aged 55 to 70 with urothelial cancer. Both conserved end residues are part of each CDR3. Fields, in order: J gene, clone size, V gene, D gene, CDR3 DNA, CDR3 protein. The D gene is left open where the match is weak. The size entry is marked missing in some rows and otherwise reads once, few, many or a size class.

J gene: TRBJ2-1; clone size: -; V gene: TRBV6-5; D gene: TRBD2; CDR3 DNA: TGTGCCAGCAGCCAGCGGGGGAGTACGGTCGATGAGCAGTTCTTC; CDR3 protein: CASSQRGSTVDEQFF
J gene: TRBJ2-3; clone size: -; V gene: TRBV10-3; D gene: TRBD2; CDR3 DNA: TGTGCCATCAGTGAGTCGTGGCTAGCGGGGGGGGATACGCAGTATTTT; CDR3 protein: CAISESWLAGGDTQYF
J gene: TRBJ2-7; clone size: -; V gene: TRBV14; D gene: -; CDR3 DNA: TGTGCCAGCAGCGAAGGGCGGGACAGCCTGACCGGGCAGTACTTC; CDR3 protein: CASSEGRDSLTGQYF
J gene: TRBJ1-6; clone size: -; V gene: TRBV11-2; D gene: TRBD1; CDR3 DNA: TGTGCCAGCAGCTTAGTAGGGGGCTTGAGCATTTCACCCCTCCACTTT; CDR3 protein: CASSLVGGLSISPLHF
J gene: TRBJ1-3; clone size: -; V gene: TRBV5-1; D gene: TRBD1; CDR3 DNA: TGCGCCAGCAGCCTACGGACAGGGTCTGGAAACACCATATATTTT; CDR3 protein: CASSLRTGSGNTIYF
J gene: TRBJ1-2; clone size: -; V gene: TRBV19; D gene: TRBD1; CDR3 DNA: TGTGCCAGTAGTCGACCGACAGGGAACTATGGCTACACCTTC; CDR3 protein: CASSRPTGNYGYTF
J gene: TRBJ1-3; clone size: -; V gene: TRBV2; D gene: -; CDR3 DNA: TGTGCCAGCCGAGGGTTAGGAAACACCATATATTTT; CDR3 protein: CASRGLGNTIYF
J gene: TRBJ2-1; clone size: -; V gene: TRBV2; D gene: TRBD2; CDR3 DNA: TGTGCCAGCAGTGCCAGCGGGGGGGCTGCTGAGCAGTTCTTC; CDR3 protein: CASSASGGAAEQFF
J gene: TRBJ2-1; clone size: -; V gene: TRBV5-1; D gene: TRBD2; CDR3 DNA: TGCGCCAGCAGCCGTTTGGGGACTAGCGACAATGAGCAGTTCTTC; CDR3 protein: CASSRLGTSDNEQFF
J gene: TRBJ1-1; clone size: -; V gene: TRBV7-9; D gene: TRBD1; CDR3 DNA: TGTGCCAGCAGCCCGTGGAGGACAGGGGGTACGAACACTGAAGCTTTCTTT; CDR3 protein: CASSPWRTGGTNTEAFF
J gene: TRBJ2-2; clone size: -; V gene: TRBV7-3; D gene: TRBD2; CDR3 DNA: TGTGCCAGCAGCCTCGGGGGTAGCGGGGTCGCGAACACCGGGGAGCTGTTTTTT; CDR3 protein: CASSLGGSGVANTGELFF
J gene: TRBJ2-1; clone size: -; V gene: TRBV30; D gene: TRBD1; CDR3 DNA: TGTGCCTGGAGTACGGGACAGGACAATGAGCAGTTCTTC; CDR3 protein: CAWSTGQDNEQFF
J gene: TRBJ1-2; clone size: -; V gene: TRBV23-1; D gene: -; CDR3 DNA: TGCGCCAGCAGTAGACACGGCAACTATGGCTACACCTTC; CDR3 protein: CASSRHGNYGYTF
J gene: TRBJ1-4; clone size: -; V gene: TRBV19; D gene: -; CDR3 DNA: TGTGCCAGTAGTTTTCAGACAACTAATGAAAAACTGTTTTTT; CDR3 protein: CASSFQTTNEKLFF
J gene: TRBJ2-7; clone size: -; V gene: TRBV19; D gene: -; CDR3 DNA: TGTGCCAGTAAGAACGGGGGGCCTAACGAGCAGTACTTC; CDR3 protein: CASKNGGPNEQYF
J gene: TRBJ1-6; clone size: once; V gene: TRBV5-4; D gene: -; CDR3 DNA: TGTGCCAGCAGCTTGGCCGGCCGGGGGGACTCACCCCTCCACTTT; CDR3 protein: CASSLAGRGDSPLHF
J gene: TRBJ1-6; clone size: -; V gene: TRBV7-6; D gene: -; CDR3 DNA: TGTGCCAGCAGCTTGGGCCGCAATAATTCACCCCTCCACTTT; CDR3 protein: CASSLGRNNSPLHF
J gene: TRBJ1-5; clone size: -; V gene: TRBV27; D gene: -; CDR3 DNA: TGTGCCAGCAGGAGAGGAACGGATAGCAATCAGCCCCAGCATTTT; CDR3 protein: CASRRGTDSNQPQHF
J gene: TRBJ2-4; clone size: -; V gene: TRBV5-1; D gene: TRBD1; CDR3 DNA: TGCGCCAGCAGCTTGGGACAGGGGGCCACCATTCAGTACTTC; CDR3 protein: CASSLGQGATIQYF
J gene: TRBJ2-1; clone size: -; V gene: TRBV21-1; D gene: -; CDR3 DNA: TGTGCCAGCAGCAAAGAAGGCGGGGGGCCATGGGAGCAGTTCTTC; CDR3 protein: CASSKEGGGPWEQFF
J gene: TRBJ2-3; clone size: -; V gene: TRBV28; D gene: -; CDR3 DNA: TGTGCCAGCAGCCGGGATTACACAGATACGCAGTATTTT; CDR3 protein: CASSRDYTDTQYF